Listed below are T cell receptor beta chains from one sample, sequenced in a study of T-cell memory formation after mild COVID-19. TCRdb ran MiXCR on the 5' RACE reads and lists one entry per CDR3 protein. There are fewer than 650,000 distinct CDR3 sequences in the sample; roughly 17% occur only once, and around 7.8% lies in the top ten. Source material: PBMCs or a T cell subset sorted from them (not recorded which). These receptors originate from an adult woman who had mild COVID-19 (a few samples of this study predate the infection). Cell type and time point are not known. The CDR3 runs from the conserved cysteine through the conserved F or W. Fields, in order: V gene, D gene, clone size, J gene, CDR3 protein, CDR3 DNA. The D gene is left open where the match is weak. Not every row has a clone size; where given, it reads once, few, many or a size class.

V gene: TRBV7-6; D gene: TRBD2; clone size: -; J gene: TRBJ2-1; CDR3 protein: CASSPWPASGTSYNEQFF; CDR3 DNA: TGTGCCAGCAGCCCGTGGCCCGCTAGCGGGACCTCCTACAATGAGCAGTTCTTC
V gene: TRBV7-2; D gene: -; clone size: few; J gene: TRBJ1-6; CDR3 protein: CASSLADAGINSPLHF; CDR3 DNA: TGTGCCAGCAGCTTAGCGGATGCAGGAATTAATTCACCCCTCCACTTT
V gene: TRBV12-3/TRBV12-4; D gene: -; clone size: few; J gene: TRBJ2-1; CDR3 protein: CASSEANEQFF; CDR3 DNA: TGTGCCAGCAGTGAAGCCAATGAGCAGTTCTTC
V gene: TRBV5-1; D gene: -; clone size: -; J gene: TRBJ2-7; CDR3 protein: CASSLDIESYEQYF; CDR3 DNA: TGCGCCAGCAGCTTGGATATAGAGTCCTACGAGCAGTACTTC
V gene: TRBV9; D gene: -; clone size: -; J gene: TRBJ2-4; CDR3 protein: CASSVDRAKNIQYF; CDR3 DNA: TGTGCCAGCAGCGTAGACAGGGCCAAAAACATTCAGTACTTC
V gene: TRBV7-8; D gene: TRBD2; clone size: few; J gene: TRBJ2-4; CDR3 protein: CASSPLAGVRNIQYF; CDR3 DNA: TGTGCCAGCAGCCCCCTAGCGGGTGTAAGGAACATTCAGTACTTC
V gene: TRBV5-5; D gene: -; clone size: few; J gene: TRBJ1-3; CDR3 protein: CASTPSRHDGNTIYF; CDR3 DNA: TGTGCCAGCACCCCATCTCGACATGATGGAAACACCATATATTTT
V gene: TRBV14; D gene: -; clone size: few; J gene: TRBJ1-2; CDR3 protein: CASSQWSSGGYTF; CDR3 DNA: TGTGCCAGCAGCCAGTGGAGTTCGGGCGGCTACACCTTC
V gene: TRBV6-1; D gene: TRBD1; clone size: few; J gene: TRBJ2-2; CDR3 protein: CASSPPDRENTGELFF; CDR3 DNA: TGTGCCAGCAGTCCCCCGGACAGGGAGAACACCGGGGAGCTGTTTTTT
V gene: TRBV11-2; D gene: -; clone size: few; J gene: TRBJ2-3; CDR3 protein: CASSLDSGVGTDTQYF; CDR3 DNA: TGTGCCAGCAGCTTAGACAGCGGAGTTGGCACAGATACGCAGTATTTT
V gene: TRBV11-2; D gene: TRBD1; clone size: few; J gene: TRBJ1-1; CDR3 protein: CASSLPQGGRDTEAFF; CDR3 DNA: TGTGCCAGCAGCCTACCCCAGGGGGGAAGAGACACTGAAGCTTTCTTT
V gene: TRBV6-1; D gene: TRBD1; clone size: few; J gene: TRBJ1-2; CDR3 protein: CASSGEDRGREGYTF; CDR3 DNA: TGTGCCAGCAGTGGTGAGGACAGGGGGCGCGAGGGCTACACCTTC
V gene: TRBV19; D gene: -; clone size: -; J gene: TRBJ1-1; CDR3 protein: CASSIALPTEAFF; CDR3 DNA: TGTGCCAGTAGTATAGCCCTGCCCACTGAAGCTTTCTTT
V gene: TRBV2; D gene: -; clone size: -; J gene: TRBJ1-2; CDR3 protein: CASSGGPSGFNYGYTF; CDR3 DNA: TGTGCCAGCAGTGGTGGACCTTCGGGGTTTAACTATGGCTACACCTTC
V gene: TRBV7-2; D gene: TRBD2; clone size: -; J gene: TRBJ2-5; CDR3 protein: CASSLPGGTYQETQYF; CDR3 DNA: TGTGCCAGCAGCTTGCCGGGGGGGACGTACCAAGAGACCCAGTACTTC
V gene: TRBV24-1; D gene: -; clone size: -; J gene: TRBJ1-5; CDR3 protein: CATSDRKNQPQHF; CDR3 DNA: TGTGCCACCAGTGATCGTAAAAATCAGCCCCAGCATTTT
V gene: TRBV3-1; D gene: -; clone size: -; J gene: TRBJ2-6; CDR3 protein: CASSQGWARVSGANVLTF; CDR3 DNA: TGTGCCAGCAGCCAAGGCTGGGCTAGGGTCTCTGGGGCCAACGTCCTGACTTTC
V gene: TRBV5-1; D gene: TRBD1; clone size: -; J gene: TRBJ2-5; CDR3 protein: CASSRQGKRRETQYF; CDR3 DNA: TGCGCCAGCAGTCGACAGGGGAAGAGGAGGGAGACCCAGTACTTC
V gene: TRBV5-5; D gene: TRBD1; clone size: -; J gene: TRBJ2-4; CDR3 protein: CASSRTGKHGNIQYF; CDR3 DNA: TGTGCCAGCAGCCGGACAGGGAAGCATGGAAACATTCAGTACTTC
V gene: TRBV9; D gene: TRBD1; clone size: -; J gene: TRBJ2-1; CDR3 protein: CASSVALGQGVPGGTYNEQFF; CDR3 DNA: TGTGCCAGCAGCGTAGCTCTAGGACAGGGTGTCCCGGGTGGGACCTACAATGAGCAGTTCTTC
V gene: TRBV3-1; D gene: TRBD1; clone size: -; J gene: TRBJ1-1; CDR3 protein: CASSPDRGTYRTEAFF; CDR3 DNA: TGTGCCAGCAGCCCAGACAGGGGGACGTATCGCACTGAAGCTTTCTTT
V gene: TRBV12-3/TRBV12-4; D gene: -; clone size: -; J gene: TRBJ1-5; CDR3 protein: CASSRQIFSNQPQHF; CDR3 DNA: TGTGCCAGCAGTCGACAAATTTTTAGCAATCAGCCCCAGCATTTT
V gene: TRBV7-2; D gene: TRBD2; clone size: -; J gene: TRBJ2-7; CDR3 protein: CASSIMGLAVRDEQYF; CDR3 DNA: TGTGCCAGCAGCATAATGGGACTAGCGGTTCGGGACGAGCAGTACTTC
V gene: TRBV19; D gene: -; clone size: -; J gene: TRBJ2-7; CDR3 protein: CASSTGLGYEQYF; CDR3 DNA: TGTGCCAGTAGTACGGGGCTCGGCTACGAGCAGTACTTC
V gene: TRBV3-1; D gene: -; clone size: -; J gene: TRBJ2-7; CDR3 protein: CAISQEPASYEQYF; CDR3 DNA: TGTGCCATCAGCCAAGAACCGGCCTCCTACGAGCAGTACTTC
V gene: TRBV23-1; D gene: -; clone size: -; J gene: TRBJ2-7; CDR3 protein: CASRETGGDYEQYF; CDR3 DNA: TGCGCCAGCAGGGAAACAGGGGGGGACTACGAGCAGTACTTC
V gene: TRBV7-9; D gene: -; clone size: -; J gene: TRBJ2-5; CDR3 protein: CASSLAFRGIETQYF; CDR3 DNA: TGTGCCAGCAGCTTAGCTTTCCGGGGAATAGAGACCCAGTACTTC
V gene: TRBV29-1; D gene: TRBD1; clone size: few; J gene: TRBJ1-1; CDR3 protein: CSVKPGTVATEAFF; CDR3 DNA: TGCAGCGTTAAACCCGGGACAGTTGCGACTGAAGCTTTCTTT
V gene: TRBV9; D gene: -; clone size: -; J gene: TRBJ2-7; CDR3 protein: CASSVGQGGYEQYF; CDR3 DNA: TGTGCCAGCAGCGTAGGACAGGGAGGCTACGAGCAGTACTTC
V gene: TRBV5-1; D gene: -; clone size: few; J gene: TRBJ2-3; CDR3 protein: CASSLVSITDTQYF; CDR3 DNA: TGCGCCAGCAGCTTGGTCTCCATCACAGATACGCAGTATTTT
V gene: TRBV6-5; D gene: -; clone size: -; J gene: TRBJ2-7; CDR3 protein: CASSYDWGTYEQYF; CDR3 DNA: TGTGCCAGCAGTTACGATTGGGGAACCTACGAGCAGTACTTC
V gene: TRBV5-1; D gene: -; clone size: few; J gene: TRBJ2-1; CDR3 protein: CASSFSPSQYNEQFF; CDR3 DNA: TGCGCCAGCAGCTTTTCCCCATCACAATACAATGAGCAGTTCTTC
V gene: TRBV6-1; D gene: -; clone size: -; J gene: TRBJ2-5; CDR3 protein: CASRKGRMVETQYF; CDR3 DNA: TGTGCCAGCAGGAAGGGACGGATGGTGGAGACCCAGTACTTC
V gene: TRBV20-1; D gene: -; clone size: -; J gene: TRBJ2-3; CDR3 protein: CSASDASTSTDTQYF; CDR3 DNA: TGCAGTGCAAGTGATGCTTCCACTAGCACAGATACGCAGTATTTT
V gene: TRBV4-2; D gene: -; clone size: -; J gene: TRBJ1-1; CDR3 protein: CARSGRELFMNTEAFF; CDR3 DNA: TGTGCCAGAAGCGGGCGGGAACTTTTCATGAACACTGAAGCTTTCTTT
V gene: TRBV5-1; D gene: -; clone size: many; J gene: TRBJ1-3; CDR3 protein: CASSFGPYSGNTIYF; CDR3 DNA: TGCGCCAGCAGCTTCGGACCCTACTCTGGAAACACCATATATTTT